The 23 T cell receptor beta chains in this list originate from one sample, sequenced in a study of T cells in Graves' hyperthyroidism and ophthalmopathy (dated by TCRdb to the late 2010s). To prepare the library, multiplex PCR was applied. The sample was run on an Illumina HiSeq 2000. Amplification of TCR beta CDR3 regions was carried out from RNA transcripts. The first round of RT-PCR for the TCR CDR3 was performed with the HTBI primer set and the Qiagen OneStep RT-PCR kit. Starting from the raw public reads, TCRdb applied fastp trimming at Q25, assembled clones with MiXCR and retained in-frame beta chains. Identical CDR3 proteins give one entry, which carries the most common genes and DNA. This sample has about 99,000 distinct CDR3 sequences in its table, and roughly 50% of those were observed once. The ten top clones hold roughly 25% of the sample. Sequenced sample: blood. Receptors originate from a man in his forties with Graves' hyperthyroidism.

At least ten counts were recorded for this clonotype. The gene calls are TRBV27 and TRBJ1-2; D unresolved. This CDR3 contains 13 residues. The ends were cut back, 2 bases at V and 0 bases at J, with 4 bases in the middle. Germline CDR1 MNHEY, CDR2 SMNVEV (reference sequence). Here the CDR3 DNA reads TGTGCCAGCAGTTTAGTAGCTAACTATGGCTACACCTTC. Protein: CASSLVANYGYTF.

V and J are TRBV7-2 and TRBJ2-1; D is ambiguous. The CDR3 covers 15 residues. Trimming removed 5 bases from V and 0 bases from J, with 11 bases in between. Germline V CDR1 and CDR2: SGHTA, FQGNSA. CDR3 nucleotides: TGTGCCAGCAGCCTACCGACTCACTCCTACAATGAGCAGTTCTTC. Its translation is CASSLPTHSYNEQFF. The full variable domain, completed using reference TRBV7-2 and TRBJ2-1, is GAGVSQSPSNKVTEKGKDVELRCDPISGHTALYWYRQSLGQGLEFLIYFQGNSAPDKSGLPSDRFSAERTGGSVSTLTIQRTQQEDSAVYLCASSLPTHSYNEQFFGPGTRLTVL.

This clonotype was counted many times. V usage is TRBV7-2 and J usage is TRBJ2-1; D perhaps matches TRBD2 (5 bases). The CDR3 is made up of 14 amino acids. Deletions cut 5 bases from V and 7 bases from J, with 15 bases between. The germline V gene encodes CDR1 SGHTA and CDR2 FQGNSA. For the CDR3, the DNA is TGTGCCAGCAGCCAAGGGAGACCCTCGAATGAGCAGTTCTTC. Amino acids: CASSQGRPSNEQFF.

This chain links TRBV19 with TRBJ2-1; no clear D. The CDR3 length is 13 residues. Looked up from germline, CDR1 is LNHDA and CDR2 is SQIVND (reference sequence). The CDR3 protein is CGSNGSSYNEQFF. Written as DNA, the CDR3 is TGTGGGAGTAACGGTAGCTCCTACAATGAGCAGTTCTTC.

V gene TRBV15 combines with J gene TRBJ1-4; D may be TRBD1 (5 bases). The CDR3 length is 11 residues. Germline CDR1 is LNHNV and CDR2 is YYDKDF (reference sequence). Trimming removed 3 bases from V and 10 bases from J, with 6 bases in between. The CDR3 sequence is CATSSGTKLFF. CDR3 nucleotides: TGTGCCACCAGCAGCGGGACAAAACTGTTTTTT.

The table lists this clonotype with many counts. The rearrangement uses TRBV9 and TRBJ1-1; TRBD1 matches 12 bases. Germline V CDR1 and CDR2: SGDLS, YYNGEE. This CDR3 spans 15 amino acids. V gave up 4 bases and J gave up 5 bases; unmatched junction bases: 6. Here the CDR3 reads CASSQRDRGRTEAFF. The CDR3 DNA sequence: TGTGCCAGCAGCCAAAGGGACAGGGGGCGAACTGAAGCTTTCTTT.

This clonotype came up many times. The chain is built from TRBV2 and TRBJ1-3; D ambiguous. The CDR3 spans 14 residues. Germline values: CDR1 SNHLY, CDR2 FYNNEI. V lost 9 bases and J 0 bases, leaving 12 bases between the germline ends. The CDR3 DNA reads TGTGCCAGTGCCGGACTGATCTCTGGAAACACCATATATTTT. Translating gives CASAGLISGNTIYF.

This clonotype occurred many times. This rearrangement joins TRBV19 to TRBJ2-2, with 7 bases matching TRBD2. Germline values: CDR1 LNHDA, CDR2 SQIVND (reference sequence). The V and J ends lost 5 bases and 7 bases, in that order; junction bases with no gene match: 10. The CDR3 totals 15 residues. The DNA of the CDR3 is TGTGCCAGTAGTCCGGGCGGGGGATTGCGCGGGGAGCTGTTTTTT. Translating gives CASSPGGGLRGELFF.

This clonotype was seen at least ten times. This chain connects TRBV10-3 to TRBJ1-1; 8 nucleotides match TRBD1. Germline trimming cut 3 bases from V and 10 bases from J; bases unmatched to any gene: 10. This CDR3 spans 14 amino acids. Germline-derived CDR1 and CDR2 are ENHRY and SYGVKD. The CDR3 sequence: CAISDSGQVRLAFF. CDR3 bases: TGTGCCATCAGTGACTCGGGACAGGTGAGATTAGCTTTCTTT.

As regards this clonotype: Given a much more abundant clone one base away, this may be a read error. The V call is TRBV6-6, the J call TRBJ1-5, with 9 nucleotides matching TRBD1. Germline V gene sequence: CDR1 MNHNY, CDR2 SVGAGI (reference sequence). Trimming removed 5 bases from V and 6 bases from J; junction bases left unmatched: 5. CDR3 length: 14 residues. This chain's CDR3 is CASSLKTGGQPQHF. DNA of the CDR3: TGTGCCAGCAGTCTAAAGACAGGGGGTCAGCCCCAGCATTTT.

This clonotype was detected ten times or more. V usage is TRBV6-1 and J usage is TRBJ1-2; D call uncertain. The CDR3 is made up of 16 amino acids. V lost 2 bases to trimming and J lost 2 bases, with 15 bases between them. In germline, CDR1 is MNHNS, CDR2 SASEGT. The CDR3 spells CASSESLLQWNYGYTF. In nucleotides, the CDR3 is TGTGCCAGCAGTGAAAGTCTCCTCCAGTGGAACTATGGCTACACCTTC.

The gene calls are TRBV4-3 and TRBJ2-1, with TRBD2 matching 15 bases. CDR1 LGHNA and CDR2 YSLEER come from the germline V gene. This CDR3 spans 19 amino acids. With V trimmed by 2 bases and J by 7 bases, 12 bases remained unmatched. CDR3 DNA: TGCGCCAGCAGCCAAAGGGAGGGGACTAGCGGGAGGACTGGTAATGAGCAGTTCTTC. This sequence encodes CASSQREGTSGRTGNEQFF.

This clonotype was seen a handful of times. The chain links TRBV6-5 to TRBJ1-4; 8 bases align to TRBD1. V was clipped by 2 bases and J by 5 bases; unmatched bases: 7. This CDR3 is built from 16 residues. Germline V gene lookup returns CDR1 MNHEY and CDR2 SVGAGI. The CDR3 loop is CASSYLTGTGNEKLFF. CDR3 DNA: TGTGCCAGCAGTTACCTAACCGGGACAGGAAATGAAAAACTGTTTTTT.

This clonotype has ten or more counts. This chain joins TRBV5-6 and TRBJ1-5; no reliable D call. Trimming left V 0 bases short and J 4 bases short, with 5 bases between. Germline lookup yields CDR1 SGHDT and CDR2 YYEEEE. The CDR3 is 13 residues long. The CDR3 DNA follows: TGTGCCAGCAGCTTGGGCGTAAATCAGCCCCAGCATTTT. This codes for CASSLGVNQPQHF.

A remark on this clonotype: A read error is possible here, since a much larger clone lies one base away. V is TRBV12-3 or TRBV12-4 and J is TRBJ2-5; D unclear. V lost 2 bases and J lost 11, with 18 bases in between. The CDR3 runs 14 residues. This CDR3 is CASSLKRIYNEQYF. Written as DNA, the CDR3 is TGTGCCAGCAGTTTAAAGCGTATCTACAATGAGCAGTACTTC.

A note on this clonotype: At one boundary the junction diverges from the germline segment, which might be a read error. The rearrangement links TRBV6-5 to TRBJ1-1; 7 bases map to TRBD1. The germline V gene encodes CDR1 MNHEY and CDR2 SVGAGI. CDR3 length equals 14 residues. CDR3 region: CASSRQGSNTEAVF. The CDR3 DNA reads TGTGCCAGCAGCCGACAGGGCTCGAACACTGAAGCTGTCTTT.

This clonotype was counted many times. V usage is TRBV12-3 or TRBV12-4 and J usage is TRBJ2-7; 8 bases line up with TRBD1. The CDR3 has 15 amino acids. Trimming at V came to 8 bases and at J to 3 bases, leaving 12 bases not matched to a gene. In DNA form, the CDR3 reads TGTGCCAGCGGCCACCTCGGGACAGGAGACTACGAGCAGTACTTC. Its protein is CASGHLGTGDYEQYF.

Worth noting for this clonotype: Since the CDR3 does not end with the conserved phenylalanine or tryptophan, this likely comes from a read error. The J gene is TRBJ2-1, the V gene TRBV20-1, with TRBD2 identical over 9 bases. The junction had 27 bases not matched to a gene; V was cut back by 6 bases and J by 9 bases. The germline V gene encodes CDR1 DFQATT and CDR2 SNEGSKA (reference sequence). This CDR3 is 19 amino acids long. This CDR3 reads CSATARAAGGRREWTEQFL. The CDR3 coding sequence is TGCAGTGCCACGGCTCGTGCGGCGGGAGGGCGGCGCGAGTGGACTGAGCAGTTCCTC.

The CDR3 reads CASSLDGGGKETQYF. CDR3 DNA sequence: TGTGCCAGCAGCTTAGATGGGGGGGGAAAAGAGACCCAGTACTTC. V and J are TRBV7-3 and TRBJ2-5, with TRBD2 matching 7 bases. Germline lookup yields CDR1 SGHTA and CDR2 FQGTGA. This CDR3 contains 15 residues. J gave up 3 bases and V 2 bases, and 6 bases lay outside the gene matches.

This clonotype appeared many times. V and J are TRBV20-1 and TRBJ1-6; TRBD1 matches at 7 bases. Losses at the gene ends were 2 bases for V and 6 bases for J; bases not matched to a gene: 10. The CDR3 length is 16 residues. From germline, CDR1 is DFQATT and CDR2 SNEGSKA (reference sequence). CDR3 coding DNA: TGCAGTGCTAGACTCACAGGGGCCGCTACTAATTCACCCCTCCACTTT. Translating gives CSARLTGAATNSPLHF.

A remark on this clonotype: As the CDR3 is not closed by the conserved phenylalanine or tryptophan, this likely results from a read error. The limits of the CDR3 on the DNA are not certain, so only TCRdb's listed CDR3 is given. The chain employs TRBV4-2 and TRBJ1-6. Both ends counted, the CDR3 spans 8 residues. Germline V gene lookup returns CDR1 LGHNA and CDR2 YNFKEQ. Here the CDR3 reads CASSQDPH.

The chain is built from TRBV24-1 and TRBJ1-5; TRBD1 is a possible D gene (5 bases). The CDR3 loop spans 17 amino acids. Germline-derived CDR1 and CDR2 are KGHDR and SFDVKD. The V end lost 8 bases, the J end lost 4 bases, and 23 bases lay between the germline ends. The CDR3 nucleotides are TGTGCCACCACGACCTCCGGAGGACACAGGACTAATCAGCCCCAGCATTTT. Translated: CATTTSGGHRTNQPQHF.

This sequence joins TRBV29-1 and TRBJ1-1; no clear D gene. Per the germline V gene, CDR1 is SQVTM and CDR2 is ANQGSEA. The CDR3 runs to 13 residues. Deletions cut 1 base from V and 0 bases from J, with 6 bases between. CDR3 nucleotides: TGCAGCGTTGAAGGACGGATGAACACTGAAGCTTTCTTT. Residues: CSVEGRMNTEAFF.